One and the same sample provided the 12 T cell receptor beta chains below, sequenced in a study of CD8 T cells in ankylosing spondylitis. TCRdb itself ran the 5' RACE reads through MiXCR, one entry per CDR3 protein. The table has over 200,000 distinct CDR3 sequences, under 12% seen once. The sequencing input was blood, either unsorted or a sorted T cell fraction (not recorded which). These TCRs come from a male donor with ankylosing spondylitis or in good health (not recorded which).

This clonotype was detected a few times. The CDR3 is CATSDLLPGQVDEQFF. As DNA, the CDR3 is TGTGCCACCAGTGATTTGCTCCCGGGACAGGTGGATGAGCAGTTCTTC. V gene TRBV24-1 combines with J gene TRBJ2-1, with 8 nucleotides matching TRBD1. CDR1 KGHDR and CDR2 SFDVKD come from the germline V gene. The CDR3 totals 16 residues. Trimming removed 0 bases from V and 8 bases from J; junction bases left unmatched: 8.

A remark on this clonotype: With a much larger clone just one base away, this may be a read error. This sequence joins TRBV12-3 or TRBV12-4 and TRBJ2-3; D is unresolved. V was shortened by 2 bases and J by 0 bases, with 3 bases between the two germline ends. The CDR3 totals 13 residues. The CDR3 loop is CASSLSSTDTQYF. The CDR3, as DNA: TGTGCCAGCAGTTTATCTAGCACAGATACGCAGTATTTT.

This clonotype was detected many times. This CDR3 reads CASLGRYNRNQPQHF. CDR3 coding DNA: TGTGCCAGCTTGGGGAGGTATAATCGCAATCAGCCCCAGCATTTT. J is TRBJ1-5 and V is TRBV27; no reliable D call. In germline, CDR1 is MNHEY, CDR2 SMNVEV (reference sequence). V was cut by 8 bases and J by 2 bases, with 16 bases left in between. This CDR3 has 15 residues.

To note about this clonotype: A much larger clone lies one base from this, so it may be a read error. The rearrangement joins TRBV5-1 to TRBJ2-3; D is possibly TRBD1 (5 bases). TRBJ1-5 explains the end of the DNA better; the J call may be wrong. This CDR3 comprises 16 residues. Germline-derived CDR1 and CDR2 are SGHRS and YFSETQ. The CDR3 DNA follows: TGCGCCAGCAGACGAACTAGCGGGGGAGGCACAGATACGCAGCATTTT. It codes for CASRRTSGGGTDTQHF.

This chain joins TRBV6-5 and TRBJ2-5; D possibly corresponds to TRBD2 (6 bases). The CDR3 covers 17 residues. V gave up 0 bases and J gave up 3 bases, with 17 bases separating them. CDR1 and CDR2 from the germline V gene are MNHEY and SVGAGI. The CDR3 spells CASSYSRDSAGKETQYF. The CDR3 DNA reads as TGTGCCAGCAGTTACTCTCGGGATTCAGCGGGTAAAGAGACCCAGTACTTC.

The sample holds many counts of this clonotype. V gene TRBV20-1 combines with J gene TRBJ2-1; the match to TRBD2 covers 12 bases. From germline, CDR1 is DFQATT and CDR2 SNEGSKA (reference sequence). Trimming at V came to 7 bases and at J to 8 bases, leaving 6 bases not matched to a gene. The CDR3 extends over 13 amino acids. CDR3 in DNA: TGCAGTGTACTAGCGGGGGGTACGGATGAGCAGTTCTTC. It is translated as CSVLAGGTDEQFF.

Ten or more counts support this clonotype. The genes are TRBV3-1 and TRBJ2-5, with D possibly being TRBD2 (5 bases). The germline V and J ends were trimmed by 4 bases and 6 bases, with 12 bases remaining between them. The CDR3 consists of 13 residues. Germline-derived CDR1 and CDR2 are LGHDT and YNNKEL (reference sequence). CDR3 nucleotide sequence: TGTGCCAGCAGCCCCGGGAAAGCCAAGACCCAGTACTTC. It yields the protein CASSPGKAKTQYF.

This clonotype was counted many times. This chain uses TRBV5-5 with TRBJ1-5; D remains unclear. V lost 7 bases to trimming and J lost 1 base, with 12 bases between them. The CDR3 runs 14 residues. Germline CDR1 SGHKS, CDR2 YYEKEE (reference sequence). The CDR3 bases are TGTGCCAGCGTCGTTGATCTCAGCAATCAGCCCCAGCATTTT. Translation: CASVVDLSNQPQHF.

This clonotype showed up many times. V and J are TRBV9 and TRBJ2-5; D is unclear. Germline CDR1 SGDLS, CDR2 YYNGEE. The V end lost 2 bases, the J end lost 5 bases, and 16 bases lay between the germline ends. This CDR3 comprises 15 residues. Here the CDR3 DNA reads TGTGCCAGCAGCGTGCAGCGACAAAAGGCGGAGACCCAGTACTTC. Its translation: CASSVQRQKAETQYF.

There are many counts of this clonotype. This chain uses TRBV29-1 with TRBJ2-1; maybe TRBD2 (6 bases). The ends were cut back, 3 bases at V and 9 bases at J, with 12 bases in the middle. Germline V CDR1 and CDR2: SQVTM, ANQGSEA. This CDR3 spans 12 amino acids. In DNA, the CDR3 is TGCAGCGTTGACGAGACCGGGGGTGAGCAGTTCTTC. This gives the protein CSVDETGGEQFF.

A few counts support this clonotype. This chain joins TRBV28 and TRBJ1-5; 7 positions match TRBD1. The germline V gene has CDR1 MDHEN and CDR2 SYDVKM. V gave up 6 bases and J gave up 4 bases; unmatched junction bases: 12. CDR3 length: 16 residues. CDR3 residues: CASRSQTGNFNQPQHF. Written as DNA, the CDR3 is TGTGCCAGCAGATCCCAGACAGGGAACTTTAATCAGCCCCAGCATTTT.

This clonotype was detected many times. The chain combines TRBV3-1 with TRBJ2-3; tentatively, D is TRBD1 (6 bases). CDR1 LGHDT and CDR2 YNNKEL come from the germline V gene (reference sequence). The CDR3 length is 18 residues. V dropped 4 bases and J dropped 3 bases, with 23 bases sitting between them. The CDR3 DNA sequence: TGTGCCAGCAGCCTTACCATCGACAGGCCGTTCGGGACAGATACGCAGTATTTT. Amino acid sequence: CASSLTIDRPFGTDTQYF.